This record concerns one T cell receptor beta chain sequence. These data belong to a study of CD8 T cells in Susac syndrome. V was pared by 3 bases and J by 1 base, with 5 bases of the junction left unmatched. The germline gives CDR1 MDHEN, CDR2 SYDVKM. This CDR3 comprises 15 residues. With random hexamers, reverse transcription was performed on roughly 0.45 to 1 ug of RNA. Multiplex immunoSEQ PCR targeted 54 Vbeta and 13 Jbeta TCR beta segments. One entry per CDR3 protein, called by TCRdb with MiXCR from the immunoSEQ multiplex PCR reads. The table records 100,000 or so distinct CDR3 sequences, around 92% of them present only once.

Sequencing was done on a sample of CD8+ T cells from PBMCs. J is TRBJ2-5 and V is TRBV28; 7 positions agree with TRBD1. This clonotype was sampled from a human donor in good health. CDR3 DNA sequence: TGTGCCAGCAGTTTTAAGGGGGCGTTCCAAGAGACCCAGTACTTC. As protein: CASSFKGAFQETQYF.